This T cell receptor beta chain was sequenced in a study of response to subunit inactivated influenza vaccine. From the RT-PCR reads, TCRdb called clonotypes with MiXCR, one entry per CDR3 protein. Found here are roughly 170,000 distinct CDR3 sequences, nearly 9.5% of them singletons; the top ten hold 11%. This clonotype was picked up a small number of times. Antigen specificity is unknown. Notes on the study in general: Each seasonal influenza vaccination recruits few new T cells, the authors suggested.

Per germline, CDR1 MNHEY and CDR2 SVGEGT. The CDR3 length is 14 residues. Trimming took 7 bases from V and 7 from J; bases not matched to a gene: 9. The receptor was isolated from a man aged 50 or older who received an inactivated influenza vaccine. The chain joins TRBV6-2 or TRBV6-3 to TRBJ2-2, with 7 bases identical to TRBD2. The specimen comprised non-naive T cells sorted from PBMCs, sampled on the day of vaccination. In DNA, the CDR3 is TGTGCCAGCATAGCGGGCGCCATTCACGGGGAGCTGTTTTTT. Translating it yields CASIAGAIHGELFF.